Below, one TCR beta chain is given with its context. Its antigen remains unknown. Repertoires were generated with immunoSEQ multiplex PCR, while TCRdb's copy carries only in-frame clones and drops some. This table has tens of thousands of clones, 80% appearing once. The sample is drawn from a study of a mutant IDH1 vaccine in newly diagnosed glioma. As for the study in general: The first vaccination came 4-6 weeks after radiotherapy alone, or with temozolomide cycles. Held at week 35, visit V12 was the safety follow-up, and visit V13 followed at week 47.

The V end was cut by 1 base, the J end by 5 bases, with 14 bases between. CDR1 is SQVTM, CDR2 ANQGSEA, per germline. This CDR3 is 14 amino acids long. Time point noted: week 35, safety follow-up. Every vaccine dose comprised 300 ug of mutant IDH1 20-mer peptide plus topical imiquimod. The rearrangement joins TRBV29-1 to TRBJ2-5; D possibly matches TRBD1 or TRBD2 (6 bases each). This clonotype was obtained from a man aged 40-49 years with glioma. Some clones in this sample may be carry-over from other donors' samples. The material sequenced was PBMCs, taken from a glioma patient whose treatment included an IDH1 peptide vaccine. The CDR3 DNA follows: TGCAGCGTTGAAGGAGGAGGGGGGTTTGAGACCCAGTACTTC. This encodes CSVEGGGGFETQYF.